Included here is one T cell receptor beta chain sequence, with context. These data are taken from a study of control samples from healthy donors and cancer patients. Only in-frame clones appear in the TCRdb table, and some are missing; sequencing was by immunoSEQ multiplex PCR. Of about 160,000 clones in the sample, approximately 94% were seen once. V was cut by 1 base and J by 6 bases, with 16 bases left in between. The CDR3 is made up of 16 amino acids. CDR1 is LGHNA and CDR2 is YSLEER in the germline V gene. This receptor was taken from a woman aged 40 to 49 in good health. What was sequenced was blood. The V call is TRBV4-3, the J call TRBJ1-5, with a weak D call TRBD1 (6 bases). Here the CDR3 reads CASSQGPGASSQPQHF. The CDR3 DNA follows: TGCGCCAGCAGCCAAGGACCAGGGGCCTCCAGTCAGCCCCAGCATTTT.